Sequencing of this TCR beta chain was carried out in a study of identifying expanded T cells in peripheral blood. Findings of the study overall: Across healthy donors, higher total template counts meant significantly greater roughly two-week count variance.

V lost 6 bases and J 3 bases, leaving 11 bases between the germline ends. Germline V CDR1 and CDR2: MNHNS, SASEGT. This CDR3 is 13 amino acids long. Collection occurred without any documented infections or immune events in donors. Libraries were prepared by immunoSEQ multiplex PCR; TCRdb keeps only in-frame clonotypes and omits some of them. The table shows about 90,000 clones, with more than 75% occurring only once. Turning to this clone: Antigen unknown. Other DNA sequences in the sample encode the same CDR3.

The TCR originated in a person aged 18 to 70 in good health. Sequencing was performed on blood. The chain has TRBV6-1 and TRBJ1-2, with D perhaps matching TRBD1 (5 bases). The CDR3 coding sequence is TGTGCCAGCAGGGCAGGGACGGACTATGGCTACACCTTC. This encodes CASRAGTDYGYTF.